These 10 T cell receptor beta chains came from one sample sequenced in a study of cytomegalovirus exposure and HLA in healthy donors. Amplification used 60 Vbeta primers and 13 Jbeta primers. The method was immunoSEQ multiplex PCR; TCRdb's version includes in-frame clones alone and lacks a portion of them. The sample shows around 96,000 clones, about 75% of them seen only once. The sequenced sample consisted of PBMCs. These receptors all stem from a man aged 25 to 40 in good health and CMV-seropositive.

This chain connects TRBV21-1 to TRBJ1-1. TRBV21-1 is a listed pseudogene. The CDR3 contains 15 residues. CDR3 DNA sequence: TGTGCCGTCAAGAGGGTAGAGGAAAAGAACACTGAAGCTTTCTTT. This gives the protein CAVKRVEEKNTEAFF.

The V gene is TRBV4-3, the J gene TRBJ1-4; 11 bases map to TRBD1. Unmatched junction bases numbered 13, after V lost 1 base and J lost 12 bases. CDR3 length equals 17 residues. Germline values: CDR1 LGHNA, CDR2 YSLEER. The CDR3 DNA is TGCGCCAGCAGCCAAGCCCTAGGACAGGGGGCTGGTGGGGAACTGTTTTTT. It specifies CASSQALGQGAGGELFF.

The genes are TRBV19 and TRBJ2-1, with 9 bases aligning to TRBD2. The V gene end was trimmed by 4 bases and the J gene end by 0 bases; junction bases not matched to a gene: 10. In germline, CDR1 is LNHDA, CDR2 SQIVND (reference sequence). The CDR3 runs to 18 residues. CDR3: CASSNPRGGASSYNEQFF. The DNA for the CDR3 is TGTGCCAGTAGTAACCCGCGCGGGGGGGCGAGCTCCTACAATGAGCAGTTCTTC.

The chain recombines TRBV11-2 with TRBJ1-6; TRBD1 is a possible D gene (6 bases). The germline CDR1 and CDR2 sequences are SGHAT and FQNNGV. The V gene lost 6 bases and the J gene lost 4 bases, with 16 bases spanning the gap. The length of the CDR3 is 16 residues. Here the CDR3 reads CASRRPGTKYNSPLHF. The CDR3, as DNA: TGTGCCAGCAGGCGCCCCGGGACAAAATATAATTCACCCCTCCACTTT.

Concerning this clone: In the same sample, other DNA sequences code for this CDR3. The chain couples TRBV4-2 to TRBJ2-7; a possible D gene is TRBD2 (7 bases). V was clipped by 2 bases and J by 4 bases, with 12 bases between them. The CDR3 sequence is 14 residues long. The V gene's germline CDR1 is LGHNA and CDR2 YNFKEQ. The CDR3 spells CASSQSRGGYEQYF. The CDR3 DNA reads TGTGCCAGCAGCCAAAGTAGGGGGGGTTACGAGCAGTACTTC.

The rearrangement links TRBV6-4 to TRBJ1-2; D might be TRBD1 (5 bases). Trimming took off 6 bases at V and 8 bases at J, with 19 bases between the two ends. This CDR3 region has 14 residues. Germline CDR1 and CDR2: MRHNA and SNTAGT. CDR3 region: CASRLQGESGGYTF. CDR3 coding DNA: TGTGCCAGCAGATTGCAGGGAGAAAGCGGGGGCTACACCTTC.

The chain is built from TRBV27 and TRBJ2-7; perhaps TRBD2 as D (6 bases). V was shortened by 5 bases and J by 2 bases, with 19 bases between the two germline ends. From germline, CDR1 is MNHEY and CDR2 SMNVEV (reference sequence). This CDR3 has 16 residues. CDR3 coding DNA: TGTGCCAGCAGTCCACATTCCCGGGACTGGACCTACGAGCAGTACTTC. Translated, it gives CASSPHSRDWTYEQYF.

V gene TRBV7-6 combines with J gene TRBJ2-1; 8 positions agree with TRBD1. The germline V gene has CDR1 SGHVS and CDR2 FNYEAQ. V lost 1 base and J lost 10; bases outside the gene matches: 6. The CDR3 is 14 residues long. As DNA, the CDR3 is TGTGCCAGCAGCTTAGTAGTGACAGGGGCCGAGCAGTTCTTC. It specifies CASSLVVTGAEQFF.

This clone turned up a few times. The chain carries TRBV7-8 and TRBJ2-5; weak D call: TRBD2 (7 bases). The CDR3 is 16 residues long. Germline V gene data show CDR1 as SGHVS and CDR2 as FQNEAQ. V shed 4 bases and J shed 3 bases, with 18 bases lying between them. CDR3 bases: TGTGCCAGCAGCTACCGGGGGGCGGGGGCTGAAGAGACCCAGTACTTC. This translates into CASSYRGAGAEETQYF.

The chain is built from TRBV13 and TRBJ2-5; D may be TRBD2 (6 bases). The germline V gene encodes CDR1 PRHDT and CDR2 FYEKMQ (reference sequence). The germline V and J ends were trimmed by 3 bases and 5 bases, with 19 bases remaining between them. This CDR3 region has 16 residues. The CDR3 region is CASSFGGAVSLETQYF. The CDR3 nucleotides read TGTGCCAGCAGCTTCGGCGGGGCTGTGAGTTTGGAGACCCAGTACTTC.